This section outlines one T cell receptor beta chain sequence together with its context. Its target antigen remains unknown. No much larger clone exists at a distance of one base, and base qualities are not known. Patients with autoimmune disease history or receiving systemic immunosuppression were excluded from the trial. Peripheral blood for TCR sequencing was drawn from every dose cohort at baseline, at cycle 4 day 1 and at cycle 7 day 1. The samples were drawn from a first-in-human, open-label, multicenter phase I dose-escalation trial of ivuxolimab. The trial enrolled adults with locally advanced or metastatic head and neck squamous cell, hepatocellular, melanoma or renal cell carcinoma. Before TCR sequencing, CD4+ T cells and CD8+ T cells from peripheral blood were sorted into separate populations. Genomic DNA was extracted from sorted cells for sequencing of the TCRbeta CDR3 region. The immunoSEQ Assay was used to sequence the TCRbeta CDR3 regions. TCRdb limited this immuneACCESS table to in-frame rearrangements with V and J called. A share of clones is missing; checked studies link under half to unresolved V genes, and the rest is unexplained. In this sample the table shows 90,000 or so clones, around 90% of which occur a single time. Jointly, the top ten make up roughly 2.6% of the sample.

The data were taken from a study of OX40 agonist ivuxolimab in advanced cancers. In terms of the full investigation: Ivuxolimab was a fully human IgG2 agonistic monoclonal antibody targeting the costimulatory receptor OX40 (CD134). In the dose-escalation cohort, roughly four fifths of patients were male, and the mean age was about 55 years, with a range of roughly 23 to 85. Intravenous ivuxolimab was administered to patients every 2 weeks at six dose levels: 0.01, 0.1, 0.3, 1.5, 3 and 10 mg/kg. Prior anti-PD-1, anti-PD-L1 or anti-CTLA-4 therapy was permitted, and checkpoint inhibitors had been received by roughly 40% of dose-escalation patients. Partial responses were achieved by three dose-escalation patients, of whom one had hepatocellular carcinoma and two had cutaneous melanoma. Peripheral TCRbeta sequencing was intended to test whether TCR sequence diversity was altered and clonal T-cell expansion was caused by ivuxolimab. Of the 50 to 55 dose-escalation patients, hepatocellular carcinoma was present in approximately 20, melanoma in approximately 15, renal cell carcinoma in 9 and head and neck cancer in 9. The paper covers the monotherapy dose-escalation part of the phase I ivuxolimab trial, which included N of about 56 patients. What the research found in general, with its limitations: Partial responders in the 0.1-3.0 mg/kg groups had among the lowest normalized peripheral clonal expansion, especially among CD8+ T cells. After ivuxolimab, more expanded clones were found on average in CD8+ T cells than in CD4+ T cells. Antigen specificity was not determined for the clonally expanded peripheral T cells. Low levels of normalized T-cell clonal expansion were also seen in some nonresponding patients. At doses of 0.1 to 3.0 mg/kg, clonal expansion of both CD4+ and CD8+ blood T cells was observed from baseline to week 6.

There are 14 amino acids in the CDR3, from cysteine to phenylalanine inclusive. This entry keeps only the CDR3 DNA: 42 bases, framed from base 1. CDR1 and CDR2 were assigned from the germline V gene as MDHEN and SYDVKM. The V end loses 3 bases and the J end loses 2 bases, and a stretch of 9 bases separates them. This receptor was taken from an adult with an advanced solid tumor such as melanoma, head and neck, liver or kidney cancer. The rearrangement combines TRBV28 with TRBJ2-3, with the D gene uncertain. Sample: CD4+ or CD8+ T cells sorted from blood, taken in a trial of the OX40 agonist ivuxolimab. The CDR3 reads CASSFGGITDTQYF. The sequenced DNA is TGTGCCAGCAGTTTTGGCGGTATCACAGATACGCAGTATTTT.